This T cell receptor beta chain was profiled in a study of PD-L1 blockade in urothelial cancer. Whole-study context: Male sex and bladder-origin urothelial cancer characterized about 85% of the 29 patients. Per blood sample, T cells had a median of roughly 150,000.

Sample numbers ranged from 1 to 8 per patient, encompassing pretreatment and on-treatment collections. Germline values: CDR1 GTSNPN, CDR2 SVGIG (reference sequence). The V end was cut by 0 bases, the J end by 7 bases, with 19 bases between. The CDR3 has 15 amino acids. Profiling relied on immunoSEQ multiplex PCR, and the TCRdb table lists in-frame clones only, not all of them. This table holds 100,000 or so clones, approximately 90% found once. The genes are TRBV30 and TRBJ2-7, with D perhaps TRBD2 (6 bases). The clonotype comes from a woman aged 80 or over with urothelial cancer. Sequences were derived from PBMCs, sampled around atezolizumab (anti-PD-L1) treatment. The CDR3 DNA reads TGTGCCTGGAGTGTGGGGGGAGCCTCCTTCGGGGAGCAGTACTTC. Translating it yields CAWSVGGASFGEQYF.